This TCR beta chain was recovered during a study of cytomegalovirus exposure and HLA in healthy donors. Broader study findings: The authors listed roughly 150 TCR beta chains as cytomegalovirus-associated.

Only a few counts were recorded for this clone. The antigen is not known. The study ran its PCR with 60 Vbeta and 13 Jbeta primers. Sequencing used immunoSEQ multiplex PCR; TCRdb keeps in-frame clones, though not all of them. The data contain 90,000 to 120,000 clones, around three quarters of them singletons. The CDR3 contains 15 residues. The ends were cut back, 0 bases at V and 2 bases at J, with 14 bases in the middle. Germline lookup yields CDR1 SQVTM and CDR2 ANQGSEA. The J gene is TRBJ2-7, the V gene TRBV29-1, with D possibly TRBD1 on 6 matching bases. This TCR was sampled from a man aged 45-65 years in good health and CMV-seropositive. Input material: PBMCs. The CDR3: CSVEDRGRGTYEQYF. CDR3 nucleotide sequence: TGCAGCGTTGAAGATCGGGGCAGGGGAACCTACGAGCAGTACTTC.